A single T cell receptor (beta chain) is shown here with its context. These data belong to a study of blood T cell repertoires in COVID-19. Trimming removed 6 bases at V and 7 bases at J, with 15 bases between. The CDR3 runs 13 residues. Germline V lookup: CDR1 KGHSH, CDR2 LQKENI. Participants came from about 24 US areas, aged about 18 to 100 years. Sequencing used immunoSEQ multiplex PCR; TCRdb keeps in-frame clones, though not all of them. Of 390,000 or so clones in the sample, under 85% were seen once. Sequences were obtained from PBMCs or T cells enriched from blood (not recorded which). The chain uses TRBV18 and TRBJ1-1; the D gene is possibly TRBD1 (5 bases). This clonotype originated in a woman aged 45-59 years who had recovered from COVID-19. The CDR3 region has the DNA TGTGCCAGCTCGAACCGTCTTGACAGTGAAGCTTTCTTT. This gives the protein CASSNRLDSEAFF.